This TCR beta chain emerged from a study of blood T cell repertoires in COVID-19. This clone occurred a few times. Germline loops: CDR1 LGHDT, CDR2 YNNKEL (reference sequence). The CDR3 spans 12 residues. V gave up 2 bases and J gave up 12 bases; unmatched junction bases: 4. This table comes from immunoSEQ multiplex PCR, and its TCRdb copy is limited to in-frame clones, with some not included. The sample lists 100,000 or so clones, around 82% occurring once. The V gene is TRBV3-1 (or the pseudogene TRBV3-2), the J gene TRBJ1-1, with 9 bases lining up with TRBD1. The sequence came from a man between 65 and 85 years old with active or convalescent COVID-19. Material: peripheral blood. The DNA for the CDR3 is TGTGCCAGCAGCCAAAGGACAGGGGAGACTTTCTTT. Its translation is CASSQRTGETFF.